This T cell receptor (beta chain) was captured in a study of CD8 T cell repertoires and HIV-1 epitope variants. Study-wide context: T cells were stimulated with Twenty-five Gag and Nef peptides separately.

Trimming took off 3 bases at V and 2 bases at J, with 2 bases between the two ends. CDR1 is SEHNR, CDR2 FQNEAQ, per germline (reference sequence). The CDR3 is made up of 12 amino acids. The assay was immunoSEQ multiplex PCR, and TCRdb's table has in-frame clones only and misses some. The table includes several thousand clones, 50% to 75% detected once. For this clone: The antigen is unknown. At the DNA level, this CDR3 is encoded by other sequences in the same sample as well.

The sequence was collected from a male donor with HIV. The sequencing input was cultured CD8+ T cells derived from PBMCs. V gene TRBV7-9 combines with J gene TRBJ1-5; no definite D call. The CDR3 is CASSLGNQPQHF. The CDR3 DNA is TGTGCCAGCAGCTTGGGCAATCAGCCCCAGCATTTT.